This TCR beta chain derives from a study of identical twins. CDR3 length: 14 amino acids. Trimming cost V 7 bases and J 5 bases; bases outside gene matches: 8. Template switching introduced a universal primer site, and the cDNA bore unique molecular identifiers. TCRdb independently ran MiXCR on the 5' RACE reads; one entry per CDR3 protein. Altogether about 210,000 distinct CDR3 sequences are present, 9.4% being singletons, with the ten largest covering 5.1%. The specimen sequenced was memory (CD45RO+) T cells sorted from blood. V is TRBV12-3 or TRBV12-4 and J is TRBJ2-1; 7 nucleotides align to TRBD1. This TCR was sampled from a woman aged 18-35 years in good health. The DNA for the CDR3 is TGTGCCAGCATTAAGACAGGGACAAACAATGAGCAGTTCTTC. This sequence encodes CASIKTGTNNEQFF.